The 25 T cell receptor beta chains below come from one sample, sequenced in a study of blood T cell repertoires in COVID-19. Only in-frame clones appear in the TCRdb table, and some are missing; sequencing was by immunoSEQ multiplex PCR. The table includes about 62,000 clones, roughly 89% detected once. The sequencing sample was made of peripheral blood. The receptors shown here come from a woman aged 80 or over with acute or convalescent COVID-19.

CDR3 sequence (DNA): TGCGCCAGCAATCCGGGACTAGCGAGAGACATTCAGTACTTC. This translates into CASNPGLARDIQYF. V usage is TRBV5-1 and J usage is TRBJ2-4; 10 nucleotides match TRBD2. The CDR3 covers 14 residues. The V gene's germline CDR1 is SGHRS and CDR2 YFSETQ. Trimming took 6 bases from V and 8 from J; bases not matched to a gene: 8.

The J gene is TRBJ1-2, the V gene TRBV7-9; tentatively, D is TRBD1 (6 bases). CDR1 is SEHNR, CDR2 FQNEAQ, per germline (reference sequence). This CDR3 is 13 amino acids long. V was shortened by 3 bases and J by 4 bases, with 9 bases between the two germline ends. CDR3 in amino acids: CASSLGDTYGYTF. In nucleotides, the CDR3 is TGTGCCAGCAGCTTGGGGGACACCTATGGCTACACCTTC.

The V call is TRBV5-5, the J call TRBJ2-5, with D possibly TRBD2 on 5 matching bases. Germline CDR1 reads SGHKS; CDR2 reads YYEKEE (reference sequence). The CDR3 length is 14 residues. The V end was cut by 3 bases, the J end by 5 bases, with 14 bases between. The CDR3 sequence: CASSYPAGVETQYF. The CDR3 region has the DNA TGTGCCAGCAGCTACCCGGCGGGTGTGGAGACCCAGTACTTC.

The chain carries TRBV6-1 and TRBJ1-1; maybe TRBD1 (6 bases). CDR1 is MNHNS and CDR2 is SASEGT in the germline V gene. The CDR3 spans 16 residues. V was cut by 3 bases and J by 0 bases, with 14 bases left in between. The CDR3 DNA reads as TGTGCCAGCAGTGAGGGGGGGCGCGGGGTGAACACTGAAGCTTTCTTT. It translates to CASSEGGRGVNTEAFF.

This rearrangement joins TRBV3-1 (or the pseudogene TRBV3-2) to TRBJ2-7; D possibly corresponds to TRBD2 (6 bases). The CDR3 contains 13 residues. CDR1 and CDR2 (germline): LGHDT, YNNKEL (reference sequence). V lost 6 bases and J 3 bases, leaving 12 bases between the germline ends. The CDR3, as DNA: TGTGCCAGCAGTCGTCCTAGCGACTACGAGCAGTACTTC. Protein sequence: CASSRPSDYEQYF.

This clone appeared a single time. The chain carries TRBV6-5 and TRBJ1-1, with D tentatively TRBD1 (6 bases). This CDR3 is 15 amino acids long. Germline V CDR1 and CDR2: MNHEY, SVGAGI. V dropped 0 bases and J dropped 3 bases, with 11 bases sitting between them. CDR3 in amino acids: CASSYSTGADTEAFF. The CDR3 DNA is TGTGCCAGCAGTTACTCGACAGGAGCGGACACTGAAGCTTTCTTT.

The chain recombines TRBV2 with TRBJ2-1; D call uncertain. The germline V and J ends were trimmed by 5 bases and 6 bases, with 14 bases remaining between them. Germline V CDR1 and CDR2: SNHLY, FYNNEI. The CDR3 sequence is 14 residues long. The CDR3 reads CASSFPSLLNEQFF. DNA of the CDR3: TGTGCCAGCAGTTTCCCGAGCCTCCTCAATGAGCAGTTCTTC.

The V call is TRBV30, the J call TRBJ2-7; 10 bases are shared with TRBD1. The CDR3 extends over 15 amino acids. The V gene end was trimmed by 1 base and the J gene end by 3 bases; junction bases not matched to a gene: 6. Germline CDR1 and CDR2: GTSNPN and SVGIG (reference sequence). The CDR3 loop reads CAWSATRTGGYEQYF. In DNA form, the CDR3 reads TGTGCCTGGAGTGCAACCAGGACAGGGGGCTACGAGCAGTACTTC.

The chain links TRBV19 to TRBJ2-2; 9 bases are shared with TRBD2. This CDR3 has 16 residues. Germline V gene data show CDR1 as LNHDA and CDR2 as SQIVND (reference sequence). The J segment lost 3 bases and the V segment lost 4 bases, leaving 6 bases of the junction unmatched. The CDR3 loop is CASSTVAGDYTGELFF. For the CDR3, the DNA is TGTGCCAGTAGTACCGTAGCGGGAGACTACACCGGGGAGCTGTTTTTT.

The chain recombines TRBV2 with TRBJ2-1; 7 nucleotides agree with TRBD1. This CDR3 contains 15 residues. Per the germline V gene, CDR1 is SNHLY and CDR2 is FYNNEI. With 2 bases clipped from V and 0 bases from J, the junction kept 1 base outside the gene matches. The CDR3, as DNA: TGTGCCAGCAGTGAAAGGACAGGCTCCTACAATGAGCAGTTCTTC. This encodes CASSERTGSYNEQFF. Supplemented by reference TRBV2 and TRBJ2-1, the full variable domain reads EPEVTQTPSHQVTQMGQEVILRCVPISNHLYFYWYRQILGQKVEFLVSFYNNEISEKSEIFDDQFSVERPDGSNFTLKIRSTKLEDSAMYFCASSERTGSYNEQFFGPGTRLTVL.

This clone appeared a single time. This sequence joins TRBV2 and TRBJ2-3, with TRBD2 as a possible D gene (5 bases). The V and J ends lost 7 bases and 2 bases respectively, with 13 bases between them. Germline CDR1 and CDR2: SNHLY and FYNNEI. The CDR3 runs 14 residues. The CDR3 DNA follows: TGTGCCAGCAAAGAGGGCCGATCCACAGATACGCAGTATTTT. It specifies CASKEGRSTDTQYF.

This clone has just a few counts. V gene TRBV6-5 combines with J gene TRBJ2-3; a weak D match, TRBD2 (5 bases). The ends were cut back, 6 bases at V and 3 bases at J, with 16 bases in the middle. Germline V gives CDR1 MNHEY, CDR2 SVGAGI. CDR3 length equals 15 residues. The CDR3 DNA reads TGTGCCAGCAGGACCGGGATACTGGGTACAGATACGCAGTATTTT. It translates to CASRTGILGTDTQYF.

This clone was seen only once. The rearrangement links TRBV10-3 to TRBJ1-5, with 7 bases matching TRBD1. This CDR3 contains 16 residues. Trimming at V came to 2 bases and at J to 2 bases, leaving 6 bases not matched to a gene. From germline, CDR1 is ENHRY and CDR2 SYGVKD. CDR3 loop: CAISEVRGSGNQPQHF. CDR3 bases: TGTGCCATCAGTGAGGTCAGGGGGAGTGGCAATCAGCCCCAGCATTTT.

This clone was seen only once. The chain employs TRBV3-1 (or the pseudogene TRBV3-2) and TRBJ2-5, with 10 nucleotides matching TRBD2. The CDR3 is made up of 16 amino acids. With 4 bases clipped from V and 5 bases from J, the junction kept 10 bases outside the gene matches. The germline gives CDR1 LGHDT, CDR2 YNNKEL (reference sequence). CDR3 region: CASSPTPAGGRETQYF. DNA for the CDR3: TGTGCCAGCAGCCCCACCCCAGCGGGGGGGCGGGAGACCCAGTACTTC.

J is TRBJ1-1 and V is TRBV7-9; no definite D call. V was pared by 0 bases and J by 1 base, with 6 bases between. Germline V gene sequence: CDR1 SEHNR, CDR2 FQNEAQ (reference sequence). This CDR3 comprises 14 residues. CDR3 residues: CASSLAGGNTEAFF. The DNA for the CDR3 is TGTGCCAGCAGCTTAGCAGGCGGGAACACTGAAGCTTTCTTT.

This clone turned up a few times. The rearrangement links TRBV28 to TRBJ1-5, with a tentative D call TRBD1 (6 bases). This CDR3 is 15 amino acids long. Germline CDR1 and CDR2: MDHEN and SYDVKM. V lost 3 bases and J 3 bases, leaving 12 bases between the germline ends. CDR3 amino acids: CASSLDSSYNQPQHF. The CDR3, as DNA: TGTGCCAGCAGTTTGGACAGTTCTTACAATCAGCCCCAGCATTTT.

In nucleotides, the CDR3 is TGTGCCAGCAGCTTAAAGGGGGACGGTGTAACCGGGGAGCTGTTTTTT. Its translation: CASSLKGDGVTGELFF. The chain recombines TRBV7-3 with TRBJ2-2; the D gene is possibly TRBD1 (6 bases). Between the trimmed V and J ends, which lost 1 base and 5 bases, there was a span of 14 bases. The CDR3 contains 16 residues. The V gene's germline CDR1 is SGHTA and CDR2 FQGTGA. Combining the CDR3 with reference TRBV7-3 and TRBJ2-2 gives the whole variable domain GAGVSQTPSNKVTEKGKYVELRCDPISGHTALYWYRQSLGQGPEFLIYFQGTGAADDSGLPNDRFFAVRPEGSVSTLKIQRTERGDSAVYLCASSLKGDGVTGELFFGEGSRLTVL.

The CDR3 here is CASGLSDSSDTQYF. The DNA of the CDR3 is TGTGCCAGCGGATTGTCGGACAGTTCAGATACGCAGTATTTT. The V and J genes are TRBV27 and TRBJ2-3, with D perhaps TRBD1 (6 bases). The CDR3 has 14 residues. V was pared by 8 bases and J by 4 bases, with 16 bases between. Looked up from germline, CDR1 is MNHEY and CDR2 is SMNVEV (reference sequence).

In its sample, this clone was seen many times. The chain carries TRBV9 and TRBJ1-1, with unresolved D. The V and J ends lost 2 bases and 1 base respectively, with 6 bases between them. This CDR3 spans 13 amino acids. Looked up from germline, CDR1 is SGDLS and CDR2 is YYNGEE. The CDR3 DNA reads as TGTGCCAGCAGCGTGCACACGAACACTGAAGCTTTCTTT. Amino acid sequence: CASSVHTNTEAFF.

This chain joins TRBV5-1 and TRBJ1-3; TRBD1 matches 8 bases. This CDR3 contains 16 residues. The J segment lost 0 bases and the V segment lost 1 base, leaving 3 bases of the junction unmatched. Germline CDR1 is SGHRS and CDR2 is YFSETQ. The CDR3 coding sequence is TGCGCCAGCAGCTTGACAGGGGGTCTCTCTGGAAACACCATATATTTT. Translating it yields CASSLTGGLSGNTIYF.

The V gene is TRBV5-1, the J gene TRBJ1-1, with 9 bases identical to TRBD1. This CDR3 is built from 16 residues. Germline V CDR1 and CDR2: SGHRS, YFSETQ. With V trimmed by 3 bases and J by 1 base, 7 bases remained unmatched. This chain's CDR3 is CASSWGQGRRNTEAFF. CDR3 coding DNA: TGCGCCAGCAGCTGGGGACAGGGAAGGAGGAACACTGAAGCTTTCTTT.

The gene calls are TRBV10-1 and TRBJ1-6; a possible D gene is TRBD1 (5 bases). CDR1 and CDR2 (germline): WNHNN, SYGVQD (reference sequence). The CDR3 is 14 residues long. V shed 4 bases and J shed 9 bases, with 13 bases lying between them. The CDR3 protein is CASSGAREASPLHF. The CDR3 region has the DNA TGCGCCAGCAGTGGGGCCAGGGAGGCTTCACCCCTCCACTTT.

The chain joins TRBV4-1 to TRBJ2-7; D not resolved. V was trimmed by 5 bases and J by 0 bases, leaving 20 bases between them. Germline loops: CDR1 MGHRA, CDR2 YSYEKL. The CDR3 sequence is 17 residues long. CDR3 in amino acids: CASSSPSWVRSSYEQYF. CDR3 DNA: TGCGCCAGCAGCTCCCCTTCGTGGGTCCGGAGCTCCTACGAGCAGTACTTC.

This clone was recorded a few times. This sequence joins TRBV5-1 and TRBJ1-3; 9 nucleotides align to TRBD1. The germline gives CDR1 SGHRS, CDR2 YFSETQ. The trim removed 4 bases at V and 1 base at J, leaving 9 bases unmatched. The CDR3 contains 17 residues. CDR3 coding DNA: TGCGCCAGCAGCCCACGGGGACAGGGTCCATCTGGAAACACCATATATTTT. This encodes CASSPRGQGPSGNTIYF. The full variable domain, with the rest looked up from reference TRBV5-1 and TRBJ1-3, is KAGVTQTPRYLIKTRGQQVTLSCSPISGHRSVSWYQQTPGQGLQFLFEYFSETQRNKGNFPGRFSGRQFSNSRSEMNVSTLELGDSALYLCASSPRGQGPSGNTIYFGEGSWLTVV.

The genes are TRBV29-1 and TRBJ2-7, with 9 bases fitting TRBD1. Trimming cost V 2 bases and J 2 bases; bases outside gene matches: 7. Germline lookup yields CDR1 SQVTM and CDR2 ANQGSEA. The CDR3 consists of 15 residues. The CDR3 DNA sequence: TGCAGCGTTGAACTTACCGGGACAGGGACCTACGAGCAGTACTTC. This translates into CSVELTGTGTYEQYF.